This T cell receptor (beta chain) was documented in a study of Ad26.COV2.S vaccination and SARS-CoV-2 variants. Study-level results: A substantial breadth of spike-specific CD8+ and CD4+ T cell responses after vaccination has been reported.

The count of this clone is one. Its antigen is unidentified. Treatment noted: around 19 received Ad26.COV2.S at low or high dose, single or two shots; about 5 received placebo; per-sample allocation not given. It was on day 63 after the first vaccine or placebo injection that samples were taken. The germline gives CDR1 SGHAT, CDR2 FQNNGV. The ends were cut back, 4 bases at V and 10 bases at J, with 8 bases in the middle. The CDR3 has 12 residues. The method was immunoSEQ multiplex PCR; TCRdb's version includes in-frame clones alone and lacks a portion of them. Of 430,000 or so clones listed, 85% to 90% are singletons.

This rearrangement joins TRBV11-2 to TRBJ2-6; no definite D call. Material: peripheral blood, obtained in a trial of Ad26.COV2.S vaccine versus placebo. This sequence originates from a person aged 18-65 years who received the Ad26.COV2.S COVID-19 vaccine or a placebo. Here the CDR3 reads CASSSGFNVLTF. In nucleotides, the CDR3 is TGTGCCAGCAGCTCTGGGTTTAACGTCCTGACTTTC.